The source of this T cell receptor beta chain is a study of T cell responses to AZD1222 COVID-19 vaccine. Data came from immunoSEQ multiplex PCR; TCRdb stores just in-frame clones and leaves some out. The table lists approximately 180,000 clones, roughly 91% of them singletons. General study results and limits: Spike-specific TCR breadth and depth went up after people got two AZD1222 doses. White British donors predominated, females outnumbered males, and clonal diversity was possibly underestimated.

Concerning this clone itself: Its antigen remains unidentified.

Germline CDR1 is SGHDT and CDR2 is YYEEEE. V lost 6 bases to trimming and J lost 1 base, with 12 bases between them. The CDR3 spans 14 residues. The chain recombines TRBV5-6 with TRBJ2-3; D perhaps matches TRBD2 (6 bases). This material consisted of peripheral blood, taken 28 days after the second dose of the MenACWY control vaccine. This receptor was obtained from an adult who received the MenACWY meningococcal vaccine as a control. This chain's CDR3 is CASTVGGRTDTQYF. The CDR3 DNA reads as TGTGCCAGCACTGTCGGGGGTCGCACAGATACGCAGTATTTT.